The clone carrying this TCR beta chain has only a few counts. Both 60 Vbeta primers and 13 Jbeta primers went into the PCR. Clones were sequenced by immunoSEQ multiplex PCR, and TCRdb holds only the in-frame ones, with some missing. The sample includes 150,000 or so clones, about 80% of them seen just once. The entry originates in a study of cytomegalovirus exposure and HLA in healthy donors. V was cut by 4 bases and J by 3 bases, with 12 bases left in between. The germline V gene has CDR1 SQVTM and CDR2 ANQGSEA. This CDR3 is 13 amino acids long. The source material was PBMCs. This receptor was obtained from a man aged 30 to 45 in good health and CMV-seropositive. The V call is TRBV29-1, the J call TRBJ1-1; weak D call: TRBD1 (5 bases). The chain's CDR3 is CSVAGLGDTEAFF. In DNA form, the CDR3 reads TGCAGCGTTGCAGGGTTAGGGGACACTGAAGCTTTCTTT.